This T cell receptor (beta chain) was profiled in a study of cytomegalovirus exposure and HLA in healthy donors. Whole-study findings and limits: Highly shared variants forming one cluster were likely a sequencing artifact. About 87% or about 30% of the time was how often most TCR beta V segments were productive, according to an earlier analysis. Reported findings show TCR beta sequences accurately forecast HLA-A and HLA-B alleles in most subjects. TCR beta V- and J-gene trimming was later associated with a missense DCLRE1C variant.

V was shortened by 4 bases and J by 3 bases, with 14 bases between the two germline ends. Germline CDR1 is SGHRS and CDR2 is YFSETQ. This CDR3 has 14 amino acids. PCR used 60 Vbeta primers and 13 Jbeta primers. The repertoire was sequenced with immunoSEQ multiplex PCR; TCRdb's copy has only in-frame clones and lacks some. Among about 130,000 clones listed, about 85% were seen once. In the case of this clone: The antigen is undetermined.

Sequencing used PBMCs. The TCR originated in a boy aged 5 to 17 in good health and CMV-seronegative. The J gene is TRBJ2-7, the V gene TRBV5-1, with D maybe TRBD2 (6 bases). CDR3 protein: CASSPGLLLYEQYF. The DNA of the CDR3 is TGCGCCAGCAGCCCGGGACTTCTACTCTACGAGCAGTACTTC. The full variable domain, with the rest looked up from reference TRBV5-1 and TRBJ2-7, is KAGVTQTPRYLIKTRGQQVTLSCSPISGHRSVSWYQQTPGQGLQFLFEYFSETQRNKGNFPGRFSGRQFSNSRSEMNVSTLELGDSALYLCASSPGLLLYEQYFGPGTRLTVT.